This TCR beta chain was sequenced for a study of beta chain features in type 1 diabetes. Study results and caveats: Shortening that was moderate but significant affected the TCRB CDR3s of Type 1 diabetes patients in all four CD4+ subsets.

Notes on this clone: What it recognizes is unknown.

Staining for CD45RO/CCR7/CD25/CD127/CD95/CD27 allowed sorting of CD4+ naive, central memory, regulatory and stem cell-like memory cells. Every bit of the isolated RNA underwent reverse transcription, so sequencing read expressed TCRB transcripts. Clones were read by immunoSEQ multiplex PCR, and TCRdb kept only the in-frame ones, dropping some. The sample lists around 150,000 clones, almost 65% occurring once. From germline, CDR1 is SQVTM and CDR2 ANQGSEA. J was trimmed by 2 bases and V by 5 bases; bases with no gene match: 5. The CDR3 is 14 amino acids. V and J are TRBV29-1 and TRBJ2-1, with 8 bases identical to TRBD1. This receptor was taken from a man aged 25-40 years with type 1 diabetes. The sample comprised naive CD4+ T cells from blood. The CDR3 DNA follows: TGCAGCGTTCGAGGGGACAGGACCTACAATGAGCAGTTCTTC. It codes for CSVRGDRTYNEQFF.